Listed here are 30 T cell receptor beta chains from one sample, sequenced in a study of graft-versus-host responses after intestinal transplantation. Sequencing was performed with immunoSEQ multiplex PCR; in TCRdb, only in-frame clones are kept and a portion is missing. The table records under 15,000 clones, about three quarters of them present only once. Intraepithelial and lamina propria lymphocytes were isolated from graft specimens. This sample comprised ileum tissue, obtained around 4.5 months after intestinal transplantation. The receptors here all came from a human patient who received an intestinal transplant, so some T cells may come from the graft donor.

This chain connects TRBV7-2 to TRBJ2-7, with 8 bases identical to TRBD1. This CDR3 has 16 residues. The ends lost 5 bases at V and 5 bases at J; junction bases unmatched: 14. Germline values: CDR1 SGHTA, CDR2 FQGNSA. CDR3 sequence: CASSPPGGTGPHEQYF. Here the CDR3 DNA reads TGTGCCAGCAGCCCCCCCGGTGGGACAGGTCCCCACGAGCAGTACTTC.

The chain couples TRBV27 to TRBJ2-5; D remains ambiguous. Germline V gives CDR1 MNHEY, CDR2 SMNVEV (reference sequence). The CDR3 covers 12 residues. V was trimmed by 10 bases and J by 5 bases, leaving 14 bases between them. In DNA form, the CDR3 reads TGTGCCAACCAGTTGACTCTGGAGACCCAGTACTTC. As protein: CANQLTLETQYF.

V usage is TRBV28 and J usage is TRBJ1-2; the D is unclear. Germline V gene lookup returns CDR1 MDHEN and CDR2 SYDVKM. This CDR3 comprises 15 residues. V dropped 2 bases and J dropped 7 bases, with 17 bases sitting between them. CDR3: CASSLAGARGAGYTF. CDR3 nucleotides: TGTGCCAGCAGTTTAGCGGGAGCGCGGGGTGCTGGCTACACCTTC.

This clone turned up a few times. This rearrangement joins TRBV7-9 to TRBJ1-4; D not resolved. Looked up from germline, CDR1 is SEHNR and CDR2 is FQNEAQ (reference sequence). This CDR3 has 11 residues. The V gene lost 6 bases and the J gene lost 5 bases, with 4 bases spanning the gap. The CDR3 here is CASRENEKLFF. The CDR3 DNA sequence: TGTGCCAGCAGGGAGAATGAAAAACTGTTTTTT.

J is TRBJ2-6 and V is TRBV5-1; TRBD1 might be the D (5 bases). Germline lookup yields CDR1 SGHRS and CDR2 YFSETQ. CDR3 length equals 16 residues. V shed 5 bases and J shed 1 base, with 13 bases lying between them. The CDR3 loop reads CASSHRSRSGANVLTF. The CDR3 nucleotides are TGCGCCAGCAGTCACAGGTCGAGGTCTGGGGCCAACGTCCTGACTTTC.

This clone has a handful of counts. The rearrangement uses TRBV7-2 and TRBJ2-7, with a weak D call TRBD1 (6 bases). Per germline, CDR1 SGHTA and CDR2 FQGNSA. With 4 bases removed from V and 0 bases from J, the gap between germline ends came to 16 bases. The length of the CDR3 is 16 residues. CDR3 amino acids: CASSSDRYEGSYEQYF. Written as DNA, the CDR3 is TGTGCCAGCAGCTCAGACAGGTACGAGGGCTCCTACGAGCAGTACTTC.

The CDR3 protein is CASSFWASLDEQYF. DNA for the CDR3: TGTGCCAGCAGTTTTTGGGCATCTTTAGACGAGCAGTACTTC. The chain has TRBV6-1 and TRBJ2-7; no clear D. CDR3 length equals 14 residues. In germline, CDR1 is MNHNS, CDR2 SASEGT. V lost 5 bases and J 5 bases, leaving 16 bases between the germline ends.

This clone was detected a few times. V gene TRBV7-9 combines with J gene TRBJ1-1; no clear D. The CDR3 is 12 residues long. Trimming shortened V by 3 bases and J by 7 bases, and 9 bases separated the two germline ends. Per the germline V gene, CDR1 is SEHNR and CDR2 is FQNEAQ (reference sequence). The CDR3 region is CASSFSRSEAFF. The CDR3 coding sequence is TGTGCCAGCAGCTTCTCGAGGAGTGAAGCTTTCTTT.

This clone was detected only a few times. The chain carries TRBV4-2 and TRBJ2-7, with D maybe TRBD2 (5 bases). Trimming cost V 4 bases and J 5 bases, with 15 bases left between them. Germline assignment: CDR1 LGHNA and CDR2 YNFKEQ. CDR3 size: 14 residues. DNA of the CDR3: TGTGCCAGCAGCCCATTCAAGGAGGTGGACGAGCAGTACTTC. Protein sequence: CASSPFKEVDEQYF.

The gene calls are TRBV18 and TRBJ2-7; 10 bases line up with TRBD1. Losses at the gene ends were 3 bases for V and 7 bases for J; bases not matched to a gene: 9. Germline assignment: CDR1 KGHSH and CDR2 LQKENI. The CDR3 runs to 15 residues. Here the CDR3 DNA reads TGTGCCAGCTCACCTCCGGGACAGGGGATCTCGGAGCAGTACTTC. It encodes CASSPPGQGISEQYF.

In the case of this clone: The sample has other DNA sequences that encode this CDR3 too. V and J are TRBV27 and TRBJ1-6, with a possible D match to TRBD1 (6 bases). Germline values: CDR1 MNHEY, CDR2 SMNVEV (reference sequence). The CDR3 runs 14 residues. V lost 6 bases and J 5 bases, leaving 11 bases between the germline ends. This CDR3 reads CASSPGADNSPLHF. The DNA for the CDR3 is TGTGCCAGCAGCCCAGGGGCCGATAATTCACCCCTCCACTTT.

Turning to this clone: Compared with germline, one end of the junction differs, possibly owing to a read error. This sequence joins TRBV7-7 and TRBJ2-2; the D is unclear. The germline V gene encodes CDR1 SSHAT and CDR2 FNYEAQ (reference sequence). The CDR3 spans 11 residues. CDR3 sequence (DNA): TGTGCTAGCAGCCAGACCGGGGAGCTGTTTTTT. It is translated as CASSQTGELFF.

The V call is TRBV4-1, the J call TRBJ2-2; D perhaps matches TRBD2 (6 bases). The CDR3 contains 13 residues. Trimming shortened V by 3 bases and J by 4 bases, and 6 bases separated the two germline ends. Looked up from germline, CDR1 is MGHRA and CDR2 is YSYEKL. Here the CDR3 DNA reads TGCGCCAGCAGCCAGGGGGGCACCGGGGAGCTGTTTTTT. It is translated as CASSQGGTGELFF.

The chain has TRBV6-1 and TRBJ1-5, with D uncertain. CDR3 length: 14 amino acids. V gave up 1 base and J gave up 6 bases, with 10 bases separating them. Germline values: CDR1 MNHNS, CDR2 SASEGT. CDR3 sequence (DNA): TGTGCCAGCAGTGAAGACGGGAAATTTCAGCCCCAGCATTTT. It codes for CASSEDGKFQPQHF.

The count of this clone is one. V usage is TRBV13 and J usage is TRBJ2-4; D gene ambiguous. Germline assignment: CDR1 PRHDT and CDR2 FYEKMQ (reference sequence). With 5 bases removed from V and 1 base from J, the gap between germline ends came to 9 bases. CDR3 length: 14 amino acids. The CDR3 DNA reads TGTGCCAGCAGCGTACGCGGCGCCAAAAACATTCAGTACTTC. This encodes CASSVRGAKNIQYF. Variable domain in full (rest from reference TRBV13 and TRBJ2-4): AAGVIQSPRHLIKEKRETATLKCYPIPRHDTVYWYQQGPGQDPQFLISFYEKMQSDKGSIPDRFSAQQFSDYHSELNMSSLELGDSALYFCASSVRGAKNIQYFGAGTRLSVL.

This chain joins TRBV9 and TRBJ2-1, with TRBD2 matching 9 bases. The V gene's germline CDR1 is SGDLS and CDR2 YYNGEE. V dropped 1 base and J dropped 5; count of bases not matched to a gene: 7. The length of the CDR3 is 16 residues. The CDR3 nucleotides are TGTGCCAGCAGCGTATTTGCGGGGGGGCTAAACAATGAGCAGTTCTTC. Translation: CASSVFAGGLNNEQFF.

The gene calls are TRBV27 and TRBJ2-5; D is uncertain. V lost 8 bases, J lost 8 bases, and 9 bases lay in between. The CDR3 covers 10 residues. Germline V lookup: CDR1 MNHEY, CDR2 SMNVEV (reference sequence). As DNA, the CDR3 is TGTGCCAGCGGGCCTTTAACCCAGTACTTC. Protein: CASGPLTQYF.

The rearrangement uses TRBV1 and TRBJ2-7; whether TRBD1, the table's D call, matches the DNA was not checked. TRBV1 is a pseudogene segment. CDR3 length equals 14 residues. CDR3 region: CTSRYRDREYEQYF. The CDR3 nucleotides read TGCACCAGCAGGTACCGGGACAGGGAGTACGAGCAGTACTTC.

This chain uses TRBV6-5 with TRBJ2-7, with D perhaps TRBD1 (6 bases). The CDR3 has 15 amino acids. V gave up 6 bases and J gave up 2 bases, with 17 bases separating them. Germline CDR1 and CDR2: MNHEY and SVGAGI. CDR3 bases: TGTGCCAGCAGCCCAGGGGCTAGCAGTACCTACGAGCAGTACTTC. Protein: CASSPGASSTYEQYF.

The chain uses TRBV2 and TRBJ1-4, with D unclear. Germline V gene lookup returns CDR1 SNHLY and CDR2 FYNNEI. This CDR3 is 13 amino acids long. V lost 8 bases and J lost 3, with 10 bases in between. The CDR3 loop reads CASRGSPNEKLFF. CDR3 nucleotide sequence: TGTGCCAGCCGGGGATCGCCTAATGAAAAACTGTTTTTT.

The rearrangement uses TRBV27 and TRBJ2-7; D may be TRBD1 (6 bases). The germline gives CDR1 MNHEY, CDR2 SMNVEV (reference sequence). The CDR3 is made up of 17 amino acids. Trimming removed 7 bases from V and 0 bases from J, with 22 bases in between. This chain's CDR3 is CASNPYGVTDSSYEQYF. The CDR3 DNA reads TGTGCCAGCAATCCCTATGGGGTGACGGACAGCTCCTACGAGCAGTACTTC.

The CDR3 bases are TGTGCCAGCAGCGCGGGGACTAGCGGGAGGGCCATCAACGAGCAGTACTTC. Translation: CASSAGTSGRAINEQYF. The chain employs TRBV9 and TRBJ2-5; TRBD2 agrees at 16 bases. The DNA end lines up better with TRBJ2-7; the J call may be wrong. CDR3 size: 17 residues. The germline CDR1 and CDR2 sequences are SGDLS and YYNGEE.

The rearrangement uses TRBV7-6 and TRBJ2-7, with TRBD1 matching 7 bases. The germline V gene encodes CDR1 SGHVS and CDR2 FNYEAQ. This CDR3 has 20 residues. The ends lost 4 bases at V and 0 bases at J; junction bases unmatched: 21. CDR3 residues: CASSSLTPGQLYKGSYEQYF. CDR3 bases: TGTGCCAGCAGCTCCCTCACGCCGGGACAGCTCTATAAGGGCTCCTACGAGCAGTACTTC.

Details on this clone: A junction end diverges from the germline sequence, so it may reflect a read error. As DNA, the CDR3 is TGTGCCAGCTCCCCACGACAGGACCGCACAGATACGCAGTATTTT. As protein: CASSPRQDRTDTQYF. The rearrangement uses TRBV18 and TRBJ2-3, with D tentatively TRBD1 (6 bases). The length of the CDR3 is 15 residues. From germline, CDR1 is KGHSH and CDR2 LQKENI.

V usage is TRBV4-1 and J usage is TRBJ1-6; the D gene is possibly TRBD1 (6 bases). The CDR3 is made up of 16 amino acids. The germline CDR1 and CDR2 sequences are MGHRA and YSYEKL. Trimming left V 4 bases short and J 14 bases short, with 24 bases between. The CDR3 is CASSLRTGSVYGALHF. Here the CDR3 DNA reads TGCGCCAGCAGCCTCCGCACAGGGTCGGTCTATGGAGCCCTCCACTTT.

This clone was seen once. CDR3 sequence reads: CASSGGGGKSYEQYF. CDR3 DNA: TGTGCCAGCAGTGGCGGCGGGGGAAAGTCCTACGAGCAGTACTTC. The chain carries TRBV28 and TRBJ2-7; 7 nucleotides match TRBD2. The CDR3 is made up of 15 amino acids. The ends lost 5 bases at V and 1 base at J; junction bases unmatched: 8. Germline V gives CDR1 MDHEN, CDR2 SYDVKM.

This rearrangement joins TRBV6-5 to TRBJ2-7; 11 bases are a match to TRBD2. J gave up 7 bases and V 5 bases, and 7 bases lay outside the gene matches. The CDR3 runs to 14 residues. Germline loops: CDR1 MNHEY, CDR2 SVGAGI. Here the CDR3 reads CASSQGLAVGEQYF. CDR3 nucleotides: TGTGCCAGCAGTCAGGGACTAGCGGTGGGGGAGCAGTACTTC.

This clone was recorded once. The chain combines TRBV2 with TRBJ2-5, with 8 bases that match TRBD1. The CDR3 has 13 amino acids. Trimming at V came to 9 bases and at J to 7 bases, leaving 10 bases not matched to a gene. Germline V gene data show CDR1 as SNHLY and CDR2 as FYNNEI. CDR3 sequence (DNA): TGTGCCAGGAGGGACAGGTCACGCGGGACCCAGTACTTC. This codes for CARRDRSRGTQYF.

The chain carries TRBV11-3 and TRBJ2-3; possibly TRBD2 for D (5 bases). The CDR3 totals 16 residues. With 0 bases removed from V and 0 bases from J, the gap between germline ends came to 10 bases. Germline loops: CDR1 SGHNT, CDR2 YENEEA. CDR3 region: CASSLEGWESTDTQYF. The CDR3 nucleotides are TGTGCCAGCAGCTTAGAAGGGTGGGAGAGCACAGATACGCAGTATTTT.

The genes are TRBV7-6 and TRBJ2-7; 11 bases are a match to TRBD2. The CDR3 is 15 residues long. Trimming at V came to 2 bases and at J to 5 bases, leaving 5 bases not matched to a gene. Germline-derived CDR1 and CDR2 are SGHVS and FNYEAQ. The CDR3 nucleotides read TGTGCCAGCAGCTTACTAGCGGGAGGTCCTCACGAGCAGTACTTC. Translation gives CASSLLAGGPHEQYF.